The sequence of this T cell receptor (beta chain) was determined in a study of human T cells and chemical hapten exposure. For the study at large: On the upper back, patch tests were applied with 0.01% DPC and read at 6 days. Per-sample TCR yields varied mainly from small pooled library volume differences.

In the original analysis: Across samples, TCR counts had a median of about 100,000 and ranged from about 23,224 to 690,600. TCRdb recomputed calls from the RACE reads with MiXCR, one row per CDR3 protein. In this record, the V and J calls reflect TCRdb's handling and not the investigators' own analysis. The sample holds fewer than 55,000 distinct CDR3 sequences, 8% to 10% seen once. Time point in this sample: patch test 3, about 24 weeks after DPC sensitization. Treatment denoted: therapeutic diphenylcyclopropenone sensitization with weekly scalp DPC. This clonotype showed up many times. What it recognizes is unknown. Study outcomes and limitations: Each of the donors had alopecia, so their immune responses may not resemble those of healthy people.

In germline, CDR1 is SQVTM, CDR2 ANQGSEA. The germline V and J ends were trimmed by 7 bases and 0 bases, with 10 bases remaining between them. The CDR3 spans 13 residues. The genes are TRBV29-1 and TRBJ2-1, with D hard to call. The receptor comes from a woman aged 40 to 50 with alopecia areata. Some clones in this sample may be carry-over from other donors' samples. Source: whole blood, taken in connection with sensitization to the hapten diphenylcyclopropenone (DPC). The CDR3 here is CSAAPRSYNEQFF. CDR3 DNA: TGCAGCGCGGCTCCCCGCTCCTACAATGAGCAGTTCTTC.